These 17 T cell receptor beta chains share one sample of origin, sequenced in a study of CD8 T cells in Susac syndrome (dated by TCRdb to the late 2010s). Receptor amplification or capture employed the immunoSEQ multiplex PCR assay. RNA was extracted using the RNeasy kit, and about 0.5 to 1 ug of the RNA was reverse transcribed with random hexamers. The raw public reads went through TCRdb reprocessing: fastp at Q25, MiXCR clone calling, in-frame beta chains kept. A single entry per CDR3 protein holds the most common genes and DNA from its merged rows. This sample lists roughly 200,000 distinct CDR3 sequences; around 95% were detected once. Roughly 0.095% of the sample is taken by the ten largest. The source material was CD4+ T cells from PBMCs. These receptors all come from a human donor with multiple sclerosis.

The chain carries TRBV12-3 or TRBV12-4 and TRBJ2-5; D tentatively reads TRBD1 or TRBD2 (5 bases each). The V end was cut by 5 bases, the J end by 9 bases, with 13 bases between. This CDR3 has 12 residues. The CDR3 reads CASSKDRDAQYF. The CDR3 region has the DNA TGTGCCAGCAGTAAAGACCGGGACGCCCAGTACTTC.

In DNA form, the CDR3 reads TGCAGCGTTCGACAAGCGGCTCCCACCGGGGAGCTGTTTTTT. Residues: CSVRQAAPTGELFF. This chain joins TRBV29-1 and TRBJ2-2; possible D gene TRBD2, 5 bases. Germline CDR1 reads SQVTM; CDR2 reads ANQGSEA. The CDR3 is made up of 14 amino acids. Trimming removed 5 bases at V and 4 bases at J, with 14 bases between.

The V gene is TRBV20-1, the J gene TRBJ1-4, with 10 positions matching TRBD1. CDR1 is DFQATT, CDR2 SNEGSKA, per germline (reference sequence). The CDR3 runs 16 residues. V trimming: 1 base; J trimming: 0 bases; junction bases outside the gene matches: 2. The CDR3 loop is CSARATGGATNEKLFF. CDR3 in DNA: TGCAGTGCTAGAGCGACAGGGGGCGCAACTAATGAAAAACTGTTTTTT.

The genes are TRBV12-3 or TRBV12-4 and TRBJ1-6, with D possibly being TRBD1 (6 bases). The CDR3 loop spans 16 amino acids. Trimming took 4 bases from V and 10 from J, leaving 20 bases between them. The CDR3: CASSSRGTGIGSPLHF. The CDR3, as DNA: TGTGCCAGCAGTTCCCGGGGCACAGGGATCGGATCACCCCTCCACTTT.

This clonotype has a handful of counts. The CDR3 region is CASSFGTSAQETQYF. CDR3 nucleotides: TGTGCCAGCAGCTTCGGGACTAGCGCGCAAGAGACCCAGTACTTC. The chain uses TRBV7-2 and TRBJ2-5; 10 bases fit TRBD2. V lost 3 bases to trimming and J lost 2 bases; unmatched junction nucleotides: 3. Germline V gene sequence: CDR1 SGHTA, CDR2 FQGNSA. The CDR3 has 15 residues.

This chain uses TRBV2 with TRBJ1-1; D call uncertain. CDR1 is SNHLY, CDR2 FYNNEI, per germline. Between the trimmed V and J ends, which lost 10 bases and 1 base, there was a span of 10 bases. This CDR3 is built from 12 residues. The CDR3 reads CATSSGNTEAFF. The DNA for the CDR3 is TGTGCCACCTCATCAGGGAACACTGAAGCTTTCTTT.

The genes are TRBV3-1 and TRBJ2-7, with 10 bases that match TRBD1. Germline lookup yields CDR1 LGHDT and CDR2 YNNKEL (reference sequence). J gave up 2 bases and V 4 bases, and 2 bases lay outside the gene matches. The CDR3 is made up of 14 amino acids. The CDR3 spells CASSPDRGPYEQYF. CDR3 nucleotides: TGTGCCAGCAGCCCCGACAGGGGGCCCTACGAGCAGTACTTC.

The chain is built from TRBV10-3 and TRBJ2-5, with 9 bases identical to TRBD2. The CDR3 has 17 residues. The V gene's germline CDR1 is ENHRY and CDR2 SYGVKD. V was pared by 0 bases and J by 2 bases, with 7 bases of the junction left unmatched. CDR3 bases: TGTGCCATCAGTGAGTCGGCGAGCGGGGGGTGGCAAGAGACCCAGTACTTC. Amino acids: CAISESASGGWQETQYF.

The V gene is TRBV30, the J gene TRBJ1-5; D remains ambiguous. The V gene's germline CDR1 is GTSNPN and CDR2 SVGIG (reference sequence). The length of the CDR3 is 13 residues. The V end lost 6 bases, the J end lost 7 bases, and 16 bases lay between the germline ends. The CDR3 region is CACSGGPEQPQHF. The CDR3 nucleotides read TGTGCCTGTTCCGGAGGTCCGGAGCAGCCCCAGCATTTT.

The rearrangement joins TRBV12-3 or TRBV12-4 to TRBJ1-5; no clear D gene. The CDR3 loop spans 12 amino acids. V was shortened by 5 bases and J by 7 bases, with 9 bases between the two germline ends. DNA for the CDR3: TGTGCCAGCAGTCCCCAATGGCAGCCCCAGCATTTT. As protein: CASSPQWQPQHF.

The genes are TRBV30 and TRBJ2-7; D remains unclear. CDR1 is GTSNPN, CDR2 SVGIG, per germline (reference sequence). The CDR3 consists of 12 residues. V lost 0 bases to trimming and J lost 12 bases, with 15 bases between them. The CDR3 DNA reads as TGTGCCTGGAGTGTACTCGGTGTTGGGCGGTACTTC. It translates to CAWSVLGVGRYF.

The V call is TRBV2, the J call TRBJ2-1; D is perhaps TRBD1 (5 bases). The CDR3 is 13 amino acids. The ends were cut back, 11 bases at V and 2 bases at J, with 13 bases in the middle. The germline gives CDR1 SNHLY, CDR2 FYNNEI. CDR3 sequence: CAGAKGTYNEQFF. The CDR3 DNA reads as TGTGCCGGCGCGAAGGGGACCTACAATGAGCAGTTCTTC.

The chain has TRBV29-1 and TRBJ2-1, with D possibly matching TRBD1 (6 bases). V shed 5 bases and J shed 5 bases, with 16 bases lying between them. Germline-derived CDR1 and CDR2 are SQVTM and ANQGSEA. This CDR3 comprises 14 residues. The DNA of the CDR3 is TGCAGCGTTTTCAGGGGCCCTATTGACAATGAGCAGTTCTTC. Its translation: CSVFRGPIDNEQFF.

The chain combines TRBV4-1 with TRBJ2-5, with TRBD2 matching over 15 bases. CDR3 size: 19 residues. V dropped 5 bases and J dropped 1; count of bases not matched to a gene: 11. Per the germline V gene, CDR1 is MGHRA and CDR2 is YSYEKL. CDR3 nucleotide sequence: TGCGCCAGCAGCAAGGGAGCTGGACTAGCGGGGGGGTCCCAAGAGACCCAGTACTTC. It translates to CASSKGAGLAGGSQETQYF.

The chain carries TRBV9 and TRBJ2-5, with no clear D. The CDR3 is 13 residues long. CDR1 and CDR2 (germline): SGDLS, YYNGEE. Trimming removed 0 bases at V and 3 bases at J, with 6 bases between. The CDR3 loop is CASSVDQKETQYF. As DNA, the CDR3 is TGTGCCAGCAGCGTAGACCAGAAAGAGACCCAGTACTTC.

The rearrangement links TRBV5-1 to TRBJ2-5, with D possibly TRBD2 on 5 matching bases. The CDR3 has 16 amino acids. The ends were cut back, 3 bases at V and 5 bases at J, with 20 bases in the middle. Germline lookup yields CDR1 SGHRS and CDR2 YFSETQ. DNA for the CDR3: TGCGCCAGCAGCTCGATCCTTAGGGAGCCCCTGGAGACCCAGTACTTC. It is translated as CASSSILREPLETQYF.

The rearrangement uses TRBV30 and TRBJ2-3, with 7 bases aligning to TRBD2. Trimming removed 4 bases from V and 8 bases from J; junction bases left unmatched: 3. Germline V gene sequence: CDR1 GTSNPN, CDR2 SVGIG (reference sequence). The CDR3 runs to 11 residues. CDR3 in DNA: TGTGCCTGGACTGCTAGCGGTACGCAGTATTTT. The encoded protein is CAWTASGTQYF.